The subject of this entry is one T cell receptor beta chain. Its antigen remains unidentified. With 3 bases clipped from V and 3 bases from J, the junction kept 7 bases outside the gene matches. Germline CDR1 reads MGHRA; CDR2 reads YSYEKL. This CDR3 region has 16 residues. This entry is derived from a study of cytomegalovirus exposure and HLA in healthy donors. 60 Vbeta and 13 Jbeta primers were used in PCR. TCRdb's table, derived via immunoSEQ multiplex PCR, lists solely in-frame clones and lacks some. This table holds some 200,000 clones, around 80% found once. Findings and limits, study-wide: Cytomegalovirus-associated TCR beta chains were listed, numbering 164.

The chain links TRBV4-1 to TRBJ2-3; TRBD2 matches at 9 bases. The receptor was isolated from a man aged 40-50 years in good health and CMV-seronegative. The sample consisted of PBMCs. The CDR3 nucleotides read TGCGCCAGCAGCCAGGTCCCGGGACTAGCAACAGATACGCAGTATTTT. It translates to CASSQVPGLATDTQYF.